The rows below give T cell receptor beta chains drawn from one sample of a study of T-cell memory formation after mild COVID-19. One entry per CDR3 protein results from TCRdb running MiXCR on the 5' RACE reads. The sample holds some 120,000 distinct CDR3 sequences, roughly 15% seen once. Sequenced material: PBMCs or a T cell subset sorted from them (not recorded which). All receptors come from an adult woman who had mild COVID-19 (a few samples of this study predate the infection). Cell type and time point are not known. Both conserved end residues are part of each CDR3. D genes are given only for firm matches.

v_gene	d_gene	j_gene	CDR3aa
TRBV7-6	TRBD2	TRBJ2-3	CASSLGTSGTDTQYF
TRBV2	NA	TRBJ2-7	CASKGHLYEQYF
TRBV6-2/TRBV6-3	NA	TRBJ1-1	CASTVLGTNTEAFF
TRBV6-5	NA	TRBJ1-4	CASSRMPPKEEKLFF
TRBV12-3/TRBV12-4	NA	TRBJ1-1	CASSFANTEAFF
TRBV7-6	TRBD2	TRBJ2-3	CASSLRGREGTDTQYF
TRBV5-5	NA	TRBJ2-2	CASSLTVKTDTGELFF
TRBV5-1	NA	TRBJ1-1	CASSFGRSNTEAFF
TRBV7-9	TRBD1	TRBJ2-1	CASSLGQGASYNEQFF
TRBV18	TRBD1	TRBJ1-1	CASSPAGGPEAFF
TRBV15	TRBD2	TRBJ2-2	CATQRRLAGGTGELFF
TRBV6-2/TRBV6-3	TRBD2	TRBJ2-7	CASRTSGRAEEQYF
TRBV7-6	NA	TRBJ2-1	CASSLEGVVGSNEQFF
TRBV30	NA	TRBJ2-3	CAWTTPRADTQYF
TRBV7-2	NA	TRBJ1-2	CASSLDFRVDYGYTF
TRBV5-1	TRBD2	TRBJ2-1	CASQSGGANEQFF
TRBV2	NA	TRBJ2-2	CATTGQNTGELFF